This T cell receptor (beta chain) derives from a study of glioma-infiltrating T cells. Whole-study findings and limits: Gliomas, especially low-grade, showed above-expected tissue-blood divergence; non-neoplastic patients showed below. Patients with low tissue-blood divergence carried a signature set of shared blood CDR3 motifs.

Regarding this clonotype: Its antigen is unknown.

Amplification of TCR alpha and beta CDR3 regions from RNA used iRepertoire nested multiplex PCR. Tissue mRNA or PBMC total RNA, roughly 85-450 ng, went into one-step reverse transcription and amplification. TCRdb passed the multiplex PCR reads through MiXCR, listing each CDR3 protein once. The sample yields a few hundred thousand distinct CDR3 sequences, 41% seen once. This CDR3 is built from 18 residues. After removal of 1 base from V and 0 bases from J, the junction contained 9 bases not matched to a gene. The germline V gene encodes CDR1 SEHNR and CDR2 FQNEAQ (reference sequence). The chain links TRBV7-9 to TRBJ2-7; 10 bases agree with TRBD1. Sequenced: glioma tissue, nonneoplastic brain tissue, or PBMCs (not recorded which). The sequence was obtained from a human donor with low-grade glioma or glioblastoma, undergoing nonglioma brain surgery, or in good health (not recorded which). The DNA of the CDR3 is TGTGCCAGCAGCTTAGTCCCCGGGAGGACAGGGGGCTCCTACGAGCAGTACTTC. Translating gives CASSLVPGRTGGSYEQYF.